Listed here is a single T cell receptor (beta chain). No DNA is shown, since the ends of the CDR3 on it are uncertain; the CDR3 is the one TCRdb lists. Counting both end residues, the CDR3 totals 23 amino acids. Per germline, CDR1 ENHRY and CDR2 SYGVKD. This sample was taken from a study of CDR3 diversity in severe acne. TCRdb analysed the PCR reads with MiXCR anew, one entry per CDR3 protein. The sample includes tens of thousands of distinct CDR3 sequences, under 60% of them seen just once. This sequence joins TRBV10-3 and TRBJ2-4; the table names TRBD1, a call not compared with the DNA. This sequence originates from a male donor in good health, without acne. Material for sequencing was blood. The CDR3 here is CAISDREDSGTEAFFGQKNIQYF.